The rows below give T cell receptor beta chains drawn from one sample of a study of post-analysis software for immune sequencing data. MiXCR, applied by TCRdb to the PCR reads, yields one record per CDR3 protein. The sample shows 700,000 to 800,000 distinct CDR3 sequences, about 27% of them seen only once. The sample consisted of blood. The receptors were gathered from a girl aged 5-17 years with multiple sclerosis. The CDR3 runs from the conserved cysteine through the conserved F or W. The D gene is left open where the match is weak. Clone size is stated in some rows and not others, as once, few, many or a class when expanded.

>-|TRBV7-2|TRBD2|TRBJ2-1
CASSFRGLAGDQFF
TGTGCCAGCAGCTTCCGGGGACTAGCGGGAGACCAGTTCTTC
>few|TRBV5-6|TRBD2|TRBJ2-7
CASSLVVAGEDPYEQYF
TGTGCCAGCAGCTTGGTGGTAGCGGGAGAGGATCCCTACGAGCAGTACTTC
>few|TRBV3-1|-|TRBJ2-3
CASSQQVRDAQYF
TGTGCCAGCAGCCAACAGGTCCGGGATGCGCAGTATTTT
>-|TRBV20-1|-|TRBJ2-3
CSATSTDTQYF
TGCAGTGCTACAAGCACAGATACGCAGTATTTT
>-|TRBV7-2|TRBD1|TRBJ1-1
CASRPQGATEAFF
TGTGCCAGCAGACCACAGGGGGCAACTGAAGCTTTCTTT
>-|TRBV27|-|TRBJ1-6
CASSRLSWGSYNSPLHF
TGTGCCAGCAGCCGCCTCTCCTGGGGCTCCTATAATTCACCCCTCCACTTT
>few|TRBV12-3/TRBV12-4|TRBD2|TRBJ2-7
CASSFLAGGDSEQYF
TGTGCCAGCAGTTTTTTGGCGGGAGGGGATTCCGAGCAGTACTTC
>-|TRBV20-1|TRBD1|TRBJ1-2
CSARDTGGYAYGYTF
TGCAGTGCTAGAGATACAGGGGGCTATGCCTATGGCTACACCTTC
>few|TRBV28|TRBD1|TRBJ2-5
CASSTRTGGETQYF
TGTGCCAGCAGTACCCGGACAGGGGGAGAGACCCAGTACTTC
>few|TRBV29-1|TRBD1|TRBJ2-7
CSVESLGQGGPLDEQYF
TGCAGCGTTGAAAGTCTGGGACAGGGGGGGCCTCTAGACGAGCAGTACTTC
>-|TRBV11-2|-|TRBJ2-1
CASSLDGLHEQFF
TGTGCCAGCAGCTTAGATGGGCTCCATGAGCAGTTCTTC
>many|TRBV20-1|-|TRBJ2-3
CSALTRDRWDTQYF
TGCAGTGCCCTTACCCGGGACCGCTGGGATACGCAGTATTTT
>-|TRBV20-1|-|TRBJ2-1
CSAKRSSYNEQFF
TGCAGCGCTAAGCGGAGCTCCTACAATGAGCAGTTCTTC
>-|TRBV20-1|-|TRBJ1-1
CSARDPPGTVNTEAFF
TGCAGTGCTAGAGATCCCCCCGGGACGGTGAACACTGAAGCTTTCTTT
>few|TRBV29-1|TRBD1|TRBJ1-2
CSVSSTGNYGYTF
TGCAGCGTTTCCTCGACAGGGAACTATGGCTACACCTTC
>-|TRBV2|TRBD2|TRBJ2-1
CASRGRDGYNEQFF
TGTGCCAGCAGGGGGAGGGACGGTTACAATGAGCAGTTCTTC
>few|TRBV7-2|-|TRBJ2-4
CASSLGTNLNIQYF
TGTGCCAGCAGCTTAGGGACAAACTTAAACATTCAGTACTTC
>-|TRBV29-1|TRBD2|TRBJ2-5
CSVYGGRASNEQYF
TGCAGCGTTTATGGCGGGAGGGCCTCTAATGAGCAGTACTTC
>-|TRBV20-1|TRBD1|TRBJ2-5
CSAESPTGYQETQYF
TGCAGTGCTGAAAGCCCGACAGGGTATCAAGAGACCCAGTACTTC
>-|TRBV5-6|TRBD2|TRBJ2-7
CASSRDWGGGCYEQYF
TGTGCCAGCAGCCGGGACTGGGGCGGGGGATGCTACGAGCAGTACTTC
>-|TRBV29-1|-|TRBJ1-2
CSVDSGDYGYTF
TGCAGCGTTGATTCAGGGGACTATGGCTACACCTTC
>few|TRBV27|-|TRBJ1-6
CASRPHQGSNSPLHF
TGTGCCAGCCGTCCACACCAGGGGAGCAATTCACCCCTCCACTTT
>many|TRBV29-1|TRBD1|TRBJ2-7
CSVEDRTGPSYEQYF
TGCAGCGTTGAAGATCGGACAGGCCCCTCCTACGAGCAGTACTTC
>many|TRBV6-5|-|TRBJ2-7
CASSYSTGRYEQYF
TGTGCCAGCAGTTACTCGACAGGACGCTACGAGCAGTACTTC
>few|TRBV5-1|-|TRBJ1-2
CASSPDGAGIGYTF
TGCGCCAGCAGCCCGGACGGTGCAGGAATCGGCTACACCTTC
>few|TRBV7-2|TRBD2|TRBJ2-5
CASSDRLAGRETQYF
TGTGCCAGCAGCGACCGACTAGCGGGGCGGGAGACCCAGTACTTC
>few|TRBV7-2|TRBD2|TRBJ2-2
CATLRGGSNTGELFF
TGTGCCACCCTCCGGGGGGGGTCGAACACCGGGGAGCTGTTTTTT
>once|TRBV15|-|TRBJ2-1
CATSRDARDHNEQFF
TGTGCCACTAGCAGAGATGCGCGGGACCACAATGAGCAGTTCTTC
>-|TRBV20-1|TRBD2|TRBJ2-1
CSASSAGGPSEQFF
TGCAGTGCTAGTTCGGCGGGAGGGCCTAGTGAGCAGTTCTTC
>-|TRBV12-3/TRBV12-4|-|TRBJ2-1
CASELNREGYNEQFF
TGTGCCAGCGAACTGAACAGGGAGGGGTACAATGAGCAGTTCTTC
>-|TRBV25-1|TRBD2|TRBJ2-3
CASSRALAGDGEAQYF
TGTGCCAGCTCAAGAGCGTTAGCGGGAGACGGGGAAGCGCAGTATTTT
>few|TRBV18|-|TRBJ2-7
CASSPLGPTEQYF
TGTGCCAGCTCACCACTGGGGCCAACCGAGCAGTACTTC
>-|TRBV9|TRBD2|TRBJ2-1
CASSVAGGRVYNEQFF
TGTGCCAGCAGCGTCGCGGGAGGACGGGTTTACAATGAGCAGTTCTTC
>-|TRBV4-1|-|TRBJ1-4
CASSQGDEKLFF
TGCGCCAGCAGCCAGGGAGATGAAAAACTGTTTTTT
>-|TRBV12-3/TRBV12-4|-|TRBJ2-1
CASSPEGAGYNERFF
TGTGCCAGCAGCCCCGAGGGGGCGGGATACAATGAGCGGTTCTTC
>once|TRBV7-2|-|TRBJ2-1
CVSSSTLGRGARGEQFF
TGTGTCAGCAGCTCCACCCTGGGCAGGGGCGCTCGAGGTGAGCAGTTCTTC
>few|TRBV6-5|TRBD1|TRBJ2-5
CASSQLRGFWETQYF
TGTGCCAGCAGCCAACTCAGGGGGTTTTGGGAGACCCAGTACTTC
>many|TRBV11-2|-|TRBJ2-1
CASSLESRAHNEQFF
TGTGCCAGCAGCTTAGAGTCCAGGGCGCACAATGAGCAGTTCTTC
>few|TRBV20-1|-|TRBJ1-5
CSARVELFGQPQHF
TGCAGTGCTAGAGTAGAACTTTTCGGTCAGCCCCAGCATTTT
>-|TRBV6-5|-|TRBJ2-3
CASSFQGGVSTDTQYF
TGTGCCAGCAGTTTTCAGGGGGGGGTTTCGACAGATACGCAGTATTTT
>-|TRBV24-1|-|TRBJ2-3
CATRRGPHNTDTQYF
TGTGCCACCCGTCGTGGACCTCACAACACAGATACGCAGTATTTT
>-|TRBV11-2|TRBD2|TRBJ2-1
CASSLERFASGSSNSYNEQFF
TGTGCCAGCAGCTTAGAGCGGTTTGCTAGCGGCTCCAGTAACTCCTACAATGAGCAGTTCTTC
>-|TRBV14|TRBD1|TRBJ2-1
CASSQVPQGNYNEQFF
TGTGCCAGCAGCCAAGTGCCACAGGGGAACTACAATGAGCAGTTCTTC
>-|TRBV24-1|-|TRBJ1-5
CATSEPGWDQPQHF
TGTGCCACCAGTGAACCCGGGTGGGATCAGCCCCAGCATTTT
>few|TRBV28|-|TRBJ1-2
CASSPPAGSRDYGYTF
TGTGCCAGCAGTCCCCCCGCGGGTAGCAGGGACTATGGCTACACCTTC
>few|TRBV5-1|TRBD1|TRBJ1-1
CASSPGTGVAEAFF
TGCGCCAGCAGCCCAGGGACAGGGGTCGCTGAAGCTTTCTTT
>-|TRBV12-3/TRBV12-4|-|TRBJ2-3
CASRRTLFDRRYGTDMQYF
TGTGCCAGCAGACGTACCCTCTTTGACAGGCGATATGGTACAGATATGCAGTATTTT
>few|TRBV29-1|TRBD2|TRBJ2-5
CSASGGVETQYF
TGCAGCGCTTCGGGAGGGGTGGAGACCCAGTACTTC
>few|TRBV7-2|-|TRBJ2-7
CASSFVGRHEQYF
TGTGCCAGCAGCTTCGTGGGCCGACACGAGCAGTACTTC
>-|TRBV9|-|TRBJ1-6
CASSEGRSDPPLHF
TGTGCCAGCAGCGAGGGACGGTCTGATCCACCCCTCCACTTT